Shown below are 8 T cell receptor beta chains from a single sample sequenced in a study of identical twins. TCRdb used MiXCR to reprocess the 5' RACE reads, holding one entry per CDR3 protein. The data show fewer than 900,000 distinct CDR3 sequences, roughly 20% seen once. In addition, the sample was reused for a study of T cells expressing NK-cell markers.

Input material: PBMCs. These receptors were taken from a woman younger than 30 in good health.

At least ten counts were recorded for this clonotype. This chain connects TRBV12-3 or TRBV12-4 to TRBJ1-2; no definite D call. The CDR3 spans 14 residues. V lost 5 bases and J lost 6, with 16 bases in between. The CDR3 DNA is TGTGCCAGCAGTCCAAGCAGGATACGGGATGGCTACACCTTC. Translation: CASSPSRIRDGYTF.

This clonotype has only a few counts. This chain joins TRBV7-6 and TRBJ2-3, with 12 bases fitting TRBD2. With V trimmed by 1 base and J by 2 bases, 4 bases remained unmatched. Germline V CDR1 and CDR2: SGHVS, FNYEAQ. The CDR3 covers 17 residues. The CDR3 bases are TGTGCCAGCAGCTTAGGTCCTAGCGGGAGGGTCACAGATACGCAGTATTTT. Translation: CASSLGPSGRVTDTQYF.

This chain joins TRBV12-3 or TRBV12-4 and TRBJ1-6; D is uncertain. V lost 4 bases to trimming and J lost 7 bases, with 14 bases between them. This CDR3 is 15 amino acids long. CDR3 nucleotide sequence: TGTGCCAGCAGTTCCCGGACCGGTTACAATTCACCCCTCCACTTT. This encodes CASSSRTGYNSPLHF.

This clonotype occurred a few times. This chain uses TRBV27 with TRBJ2-7; 8 nucleotides agree with TRBD1. From germline, CDR1 is MNHEY and CDR2 SMNVEV (reference sequence). The V gene end was trimmed by 5 bases and the J gene end by 6 bases; junction bases not matched to a gene: 12. CDR3 length equals 15 residues. Here the CDR3 DNA reads TGTGCCAGCAGTCTACGGACAGGGCTTACGACCGAGCAGTACTTC. Its translation is CASSLRTGLTTEQYF.

The rearrangement joins TRBV30 to TRBJ1-2; the D gene is possibly TRBD1 (5 bases). The germline gives CDR1 GTSNPN, CDR2 SVGIG (reference sequence). This CDR3 is 14 amino acids long. V was trimmed by 0 bases and J by 4 bases, leaving 12 bases between them. This chain's CDR3 is CAWSVRDGRYGYTF. In nucleotides, the CDR3 is TGTGCCTGGAGTGTAAGGGACGGACGCTATGGCTACACCTTC. The whole variable domain, remainder taken from reference TRBV30 and TRBJ1-2, is SQTIHQWPATLVQPVGSPLSLECTVEGTSNPNLYWYRQAAGRGLQLLFYSVGIGQISSEVPQNLSASRPQDRQFILSSKKLLLSDSGFYLCAWSVRDGRYGYTFGSGTRLTVV.

This clonotype has only a few counts. This chain connects TRBV11-1 to TRBJ2-7; perhaps TRBD1 as D (6 bases). This CDR3 is 15 amino acids long. Germline CDR1 and CDR2: SGHAT and FQDESV (reference sequence). V shed 3 bases and J shed 2 bases, with 14 bases lying between them. Written as DNA, the CDR3 is TGTGCCAGCAGCTTGTCTAGGGGGACCCCCTACGAGCAGTACTTC. Amino acids: CASSLSRGTPYEQYF.

This clonotype was seen a handful of times. The V gene is TRBV9, the J gene TRBJ2-1; 12 nucleotides match TRBD2. Looked up from germline, CDR1 is SGDLS and CDR2 is YYNGEE. The CDR3 runs 16 residues. V was pared by 4 bases and J by 4 bases, with 6 bases of the junction left unmatched. In nucleotides, the CDR3 is TGTGCCAGCAGCCCCAAACTAGCGGGGGGTTACAATGAGCAGTTCTTC. Its protein product is CASSPKLAGGYNEQFF.

The chain uses TRBV18 and TRBJ2-7, with no clear D. The CDR3 has 12 residues. The germline V gene encodes CDR1 KGHSH and CDR2 LQKENI. The V and J ends lost 2 bases and 5 bases respectively, with 7 bases between them. CDR3 region: CASSPTANEQYF. CDR3 DNA sequence: TGTGCCAGCTCACCAACGGCTAACGAGCAGTACTTC.